This section outlines one T cell receptor (beta chain) sequence together with its context. Its antigen remains unidentified. The germline gives CDR1 LGHDT, CDR2 YNNKEL (reference sequence). The CDR3 is 15 residues long. V gave up 0 bases and J gave up 1 base, with 9 bases separating them. The source of the sample is a study of T-cell reconstitution after alpha-beta-depleted transplantation in children. Unique molecular identifiers were incorporated into the prepared TCRbeta library. TCRdb redid the calling of the PCR reads with MiXCR, one entry per CDR3 protein. The sample consists of under 250,000 distinct CDR3 sequences, roughly 15% of them appearing once. Study-wide results and limits: After transplant, at about two months, alpha-beta T cells were reportedly derived from several hundred expanded graft clones.

This chain joins TRBV3-1 and TRBJ2-5; a possible D gene is TRBD1 (5 bases). Sequenced here: PBMCs, mostly from graft donor cells, sampled 360 days after TCRalphabeta/CD19-depleted stem cell transplant. The TCR comes from a male patient under 10 years old who had a stem cell transplant for acute lymphoblastic leukemia, so the T cells may come from the graft donor. CDR3 region: CASSQDPQVQETQYF. For the CDR3, the DNA is TGTGCCAGCAGCCAAGATCCACAGGTCCAAGAGACCCAGTACTTC.